Below are 24 T cell receptor beta chains sequenced from a single sample in a study of cytomegalovirus exposure and HLA in healthy donors. PCR amplification relied on 60 Vbeta primers (plus 13 Jbeta primers). Data came from immunoSEQ multiplex PCR; TCRdb stores just in-frame clones and leaves some out. Among 100,000 or so clones, roughly 75% were seen once, and the ten largest hold approximately 4.8%. What was sequenced was PBMCs. The receptors stem from a woman under 30 in good health and CMV-seropositive.

This clone occurred once. This chain uses TRBV6-4 with TRBJ2-3; 9 bases align to TRBD1. The CDR3 consists of 14 residues. CDR1 is MRHNA and CDR2 is SNTAGT in the germline V gene. J gave up 0 bases and V 6 bases, and 1 base lay outside the gene matches. The CDR3 protein is CASSGTGSTDTQYF. DNA for the CDR3: TGTGCCAGCAGCGGGACAGGGAGCACAGATACGCAGTATTTT.

The rearrangement links TRBV9 to TRBJ2-7; D may be TRBD2 (5 bases). The germline V gene encodes CDR1 SGDLS and CDR2 YYNGEE. Trimming shortened V by 4 bases and J by 0 bases, and 17 bases separated the two germline ends. The CDR3 has 16 amino acids. The CDR3 DNA follows: TGTGCCAGCAGCCCCGATGGCGGGTATAGCTCCTACGAGCAGTACTTC. Translation: CASSPDGGYSSYEQYF.

The chain carries TRBV18 and TRBJ1-5; TRBD1 matches 9 bases. The CDR3 has 15 residues. With V trimmed by 3 bases and J by 4 bases, 4 bases remained unmatched. Germline lookup yields CDR1 KGHSH and CDR2 LQKENI. DNA for the CDR3: TGTGCCAGCTCACCGGGACAGGGTAATAATCAGCCCCAGCATTTT. This gives the protein CASSPGQGNNQPQHF.

This clone was seen a single time. V gene TRBV6-5 combines with J gene TRBJ1-5, with 9 bases lining up with TRBD1. The J segment lost 7 bases and the V segment lost 5 bases, leaving 3 bases of the junction unmatched. The germline gives CDR1 MNHEY, CDR2 SVGAGI. This CDR3 comprises 13 residues. The chain's CDR3 is CASSPGQGQPQHF. CDR3 in DNA: TGTGCCAGCAGTCCGGGACAGGGCCAGCCCCAGCATTTT.

This clone came up once. J is TRBJ2-1 and V is TRBV18; 7 bases are shared with TRBD2. The CDR3 is 16 residues long. From germline, CDR1 is KGHSH and CDR2 LQKENI. The V and J ends lost 3 bases and 3 bases, in that order; junction bases with no gene match: 8. CDR3 residues: CASSPAAGALYNEQFF. The CDR3 DNA is TGTGCCAGCTCACCCGCTGCGGGAGCCCTCTACAATGAGCAGTTCTTC.

The V and J genes are TRBV6-5 and TRBJ1-1; weak D call: TRBD1 (6 bases). This CDR3 has 12 residues. The germline gives CDR1 MNHEY, CDR2 SVGAGI. The V end was cut by 7 bases, the J end by 5 bases, with 11 bases between. As DNA, the CDR3 is TGTGCCAGCACCGCCCAGGGGACTGAAGCTTTCTTT. Its protein product is CASTAQGTEAFF.

This sequence joins TRBV7-2 and TRBJ1-2; D is possibly TRBD1 (5 bases). Germline V gene sequence: CDR1 SGHTA, CDR2 FQGNSA. CDR3 size: 14 residues. The V end was cut by 1 base, the J end by 4 bases, with 10 bases between. The CDR3 loop is CASSLVQGSYGYTF. The CDR3 region has the DNA TGTGCCAGCAGCTTAGTTCAGGGATCCTATGGCTACACCTTC.

The CDR3 region is CASSLGLLSGVSTDTQYF. For the CDR3, the DNA is TGTGCCAGCAGCTTAGGCCTGTTGAGCGGGGTTAGCACAGATACGCAGTATTTT. The rearrangement uses TRBV7-8 and TRBJ2-3; 7 positions agree with TRBD2. Germline V gene lookup returns CDR1 SGHVS and CDR2 FQNEAQ. There are 18 residues in the CDR3. The J segment lost 0 bases and the V segment lost 1 base, leaving 10 bases of the junction unmatched.

The V call is TRBV30, the J call TRBJ2-2, with 8 bases fitting TRBD1. The trim removed 3 bases at V and 2 bases at J, leaving 8 bases unmatched. This CDR3 spans 16 amino acids. The V gene's germline CDR1 is GTSNPN and CDR2 SVGIG (reference sequence). The CDR3 loop reads CAWRKKAGGNTGELFF. Here the CDR3 DNA reads TGTGCCTGGAGAAAGAAGGCAGGGGGCAACACCGGGGAGCTGTTTTTT.

The chain couples TRBV27 to TRBJ2-1, with D maybe TRBD2 (5 bases). The germline V gene has CDR1 MNHEY and CDR2 SMNVEV (reference sequence). The V and J ends lost 3 bases and 0 bases respectively, with 9 bases between them. The CDR3 loop spans 15 amino acids. The CDR3 DNA is TGTGCCAGCAGTTTTCCCGCGGGCTCCTACAATGAGCAGTTCTTC. Translated, it gives CASSFPAGSYNEQFF.

This chain's CDR3 is CAWSEGGRAGEQFF. DNA for the CDR3: TGTGCCTGGAGCGAGGGCGGGAGGGCTGGGGAGCAGTTCTTC. This rearrangement joins TRBV30 to TRBJ2-1; 9 nucleotides line up with TRBD2. Germline CDR1 is GTSNPN and CDR2 is SVGIG (reference sequence). V was clipped by 3 bases and J by 10 bases; unmatched bases: 10. This CDR3 comprises 14 residues.

This clone was seen once. The chain carries TRBV11-2 and TRBJ2-5; the match to TRBD2 covers 10 bases. The length of the CDR3 is 16 residues. CDR1 and CDR2 from the germline V gene are SGHAT and FQNNGV. The junction had 7 bases not matched to a gene; V was cut back by 5 bases and J by 1 base. CDR3 sequence: CASSSLAGAIQETQYF. For the CDR3, the DNA is TGTGCCAGCAGCAGCCTAGCGGGAGCCATCCAAGAGACCCAGTACTTC.

The rearrangement links TRBV28 to TRBJ2-5; the D gene is possibly TRBD2 (7 bases). This CDR3 comprises 14 residues. CDR1 MDHEN and CDR2 SYDVKM come from the germline V gene. The germline V and J ends were trimmed by 3 bases and 1 base, with 9 bases remaining between them. The CDR3 nucleotides are TGTGCCAGCAGTTTGGGGGGGGCCCAAGAGACCCAGTACTTC. It is translated as CASSLGGAQETQYF.

The chain couples TRBV5-1 to TRBJ1-4; D remains ambiguous. CDR3 length: 15 residues. V was trimmed by 0 bases and J by 7 bases, leaving 13 bases between them. The germline V gene has CDR1 SGHRS and CDR2 YFSETQ. The CDR3 sequence: CASSLVQGGREKLFF. The CDR3 DNA reads as TGCGCCAGCAGCTTGGTTCAAGGAGGGCGTGAAAAACTGTTTTTT.

The chain uses TRBV25-1 and TRBJ1-1; D gene unclear. V dropped 3 bases and J dropped 1 base, with 9 bases sitting between them. The germline gives CDR1 MGHDK, CDR2 SYGVNS. The CDR3 has 14 residues. CDR3 nucleotides: TGTGCCAGCAGTGACCGGGGAGGGAACACTGAAGCTTTCTTT. Translated: CASSDRGGNTEAFF.

The chain carries TRBV7-9 and TRBJ2-5; weak D call: TRBD1 (6 bases). CDR1 is SEHNR, CDR2 FQNEAQ, per germline (reference sequence). V was clipped by 6 bases and J by 5 bases, with 19 bases between them. This CDR3 is built from 15 residues. The CDR3 nucleotides read TGTGCCAGCAGATCTGGACAGAGAGGAGAGGAGACCCAGTACTTC. The encoded protein is CASRSGQRGEETQYF.

CDR3 sequence reads: CASSYVAGGSYEQYF. CDR3 coding DNA: TGTGCCAGCAGTTACGTAGCGGGAGGGTCCTACGAGCAGTACTTC. The chain uses TRBV27 and TRBJ2-7; 11 nucleotides align to TRBD2. This CDR3 is 15 amino acids long. Per the germline V gene, CDR1 is MNHEY and CDR2 is SMNVEV (reference sequence). The ends lost 4 bases at V and 1 base at J; junction bases unmatched: 3.

There are a few counts of this clone. V usage is TRBV4-3 and J usage is TRBJ2-5, with D tentatively TRBD2 (6 bases). The CDR3 spans 15 residues. Germline lookup yields CDR1 LGHNA and CDR2 YSLEER. V was cut by 1 base and J by 5 bases, with 14 bases left in between. The CDR3 is CASSQGRGPRETQYF. In nucleotides, the CDR3 is TGCGCCAGCAGCCAAGGGCGGGGCCCCCGGGAGACCCAGTACTTC.

The gene calls are TRBV19 and TRBJ1-1; TRBD1 aligns across 8 bases. After removal of 5 bases from V and 2 bases from J, the junction contained 4 bases not matched to a gene. The CDR3 covers 14 residues. Germline-derived CDR1 and CDR2 are LNHDA and SQIVND (reference sequence). CDR3 DNA: TGTGCCAGTAGTTCACAGGGGGGAAACACTGAAGCTTTCTTT. Protein product: CASSSQGGNTEAFF. The full variable domain, its missing parts supplied by reference TRBV19 and TRBJ1-1, is DGGITQSPKYLFRKEGQNVTLSCEQNLNHDAMYWYRQDPGQGLRLIYYSQIVNDFQKGDIAEGYSVSREKKESFPLTVTSAQKNPTAFYLCASSSQGGNTEAFFGQGTRLTVV.

This clone was recorded a few times. The chain's CDR3 is CASSASGTSGYNEQFF. CDR3 bases: TGTGCCAGCAGTGCCTCCGGGACTAGCGGATACAATGAGCAGTTCTTC. V and J are TRBV6-4 and TRBJ2-1; TRBD2 matches at 11 bases. The CDR3 extends over 16 amino acids. With V trimmed by 4 bases and J by 4 bases, 6 bases remained unmatched. Germline CDR1 and CDR2: MRHNA and SNTAGT.

Turning to this clone: Different DNA sequences within this sample yield the same CDR3. The chain recombines TRBV5-1 with TRBJ2-3, with TRBD2 identical over 7 bases. CDR3 length equals 14 residues. V was pared by 4 bases and J by 1 base, with 3 bases of the junction left unmatched. Germline-derived CDR1 and CDR2 are SGHRS and YFSETQ. This chain's CDR3 is CASSLGGGTDTQYF. CDR3 DNA sequence: TGCGCCAGCAGCCTGGGGGGGGGCACAGATACGCAGTATTTT.

The CDR3, as DNA: TGCGCCAGCAGCCAAGATAATTTGGTCAGGCCTCAGTTGGGTTTCTTT. It specifies CASSQDNLVRPQLGFF. The chain joins TRBV4-3 to TRBJ1-1; D call uncertain. The V and J ends lost 0 bases and 13 bases respectively, with 24 bases between them. This CDR3 is built from 16 residues. The germline CDR1 and CDR2 sequences are LGHNA and YSLEER.

This clone was seen more than once but under ten times. V and J are TRBV6-5 and TRBJ1-5; D is possibly TRBD1 (5 bases). Germline lookup yields CDR1 MNHEY and CDR2 SVGAGI. V lost 4 bases, J lost 4 bases, and 11 bases lay in between. The CDR3 runs 14 residues. The DNA for the CDR3 is TGTGCCAGCAGTTTCAGGGAGGGGAATCAGCCCCAGCATTTT. Translated, it gives CASSFREGNQPQHF.

V and J are TRBV29-1 and TRBJ2-7; 7 nucleotides match TRBD1. The J segment lost 2 bases and the V segment lost 4 bases, leaving 5 bases of the junction unmatched. The CDR3 has 13 residues. Per the germline V gene, CDR1 is SQVTM and CDR2 is ANQGSEA. CDR3 in DNA: TGCAGCGTTGGAGGGACAGTAACCTACGAGCAGTACTTC. Residues: CSVGGTVTYEQYF.